The rows below give T cell receptor beta chains drawn from one sample of a study of HIV-infected patients and healthy controls. TCRdb re-analysed the 5' RACE reads in MiXCR, keeping a single row per CDR3 protein. The sample has approximately 67,000 distinct CDR3 sequences, about 15% seen once; the top ten hold approximately 5%. The sequencing sample was made of CD4+ T cells from blood. Receptors were obtained from a human donor in good health. The CDR3 runs from the conserved cysteine through the conserved F or W. Each record gives: J gene, D gene, clone size, V gene, CDR3 protein, CDR3 DNA. A D gene is named only where the DNA matches it firmly. Size is stated for part of the rows, as once, few or many counts, or as a class when the clone is expanded.

TRBJ2-1	NA	NA	TRBV7-9	CASSFTNEQFF	TGTGCCAGCAGCTTCACCAATGAGCAGTTCTTC
TRBJ2-3	NA	NA	TRBV29-1	CSVGTDTQYF	TGCAGCGTGGGCACAGATACGCAGTATTTT
TRBJ1-2	TRBD1	NA	TRBV7-2	CASSHPTGDGYTF	TGTGCCAGCAGCCACCCGACAGGGGATGGCTACACCTTC
TRBJ2-1	TRBD2	few	TRBV28	CASSPWTSLHNEQFF	TGTGCCAGCAGCCCCTGGACTAGCCTCCACAATGAGCAGTTCTTC
TRBJ2-7	TRBD2	few	TRBV5-1	CASNPMERGVQEQYF	TGCGCCAGCAACCCGATGGAGCGGGGGGTCCAAGAGCAGTACTTC
TRBJ1-2	NA	few	TRBV20-1	CSAYNYGYTF	TGCAGTGCTTATAACTATGGCTACACCTTC
TRBJ2-6	TRBD1	NA	TRBV27	CASSLVDRGTGANVLTF	TGTGCCAGCAGTTTAGTGGACAGGGGCACTGGGGCCAACGTCCTGACTTTC
TRBJ2-1	NA	NA	TRBV6-5	CASSLVQAMNEQFF	TGTGCCAGCAGTTTAGTCCAGGCTATGAATGAGCAGTTCTTC
TRBJ1-1	NA	many	TRBV7-9	CASSLDGMNTEAFF	TGTGCCAGCAGCCTGGACGGAATGAACACTGAAGCTTTCTTT
TRBJ1-5	NA	many	TRBV12-5	CASGPDRASNQPQHF	TGTGCTAGTGGTCCCGACAGAGCCAGCAATCAGCCCCAGCATTTT
TRBJ2-7	TRBD2	many	TRBV20-1	CSMGLAGAYEQYF	TGCAGTATGGGACTAGCGGGAGCCTACGAGCAGTACTTC
TRBJ1-2	NA	many	TRBV5-6	CASSPTGNHGYTF	TGTGCCAGCAGTCCAACAGGAAACCATGGCTACACCTTC
TRBJ2-2	NA	NA	TRBV24-1	CATSDSNYRAGELFF	TGTGCCACCAGTGATTCCAACTACAGGGCCGGGGAGCTGTTTTTT
TRBJ2-1	TRBD1	NA	TRBV19	CASRSGTGIFGQFF	TGTGCCAGTAGATCCGGGACAGGGATTTTTGGGCAGTTCTTC
TRBJ2-3	TRBD2	many	TRBV20-1	CSAPIAGRTDTQYF	TGCAGTGCTCCCATAGCGGGAAGAACAGATACGCAGTATTTT
TRBJ2-6	TRBD1	few	TRBV5-1	CASSLTGGVLPSGANVLTF	TGCGCCAGCAGCTTAACAGGGGGCGTCCTTCCCTCTGGGGCCAACGTCCTGACTTTC
TRBJ1-1	NA	NA	TRBV18	CASSQTENTEAFF	TGTGCCAGCTCGCAAACAGAGAACACTGAAGCTTTCTTT
TRBJ2-5	TRBD1	NA	TRBV7-6	CASSPRTGATFQETQYF	TGTGCCAGCAGCCCAAGGACAGGCGCAACTTTCCAAGAGACCCAGTACTTC
TRBJ1-1	TRBD1	many	TRBV29-1	CSVEGRTGSPLEAFF	TGCAGCGTTGAAGGCCGGACAGGGTCCCCTCTTGAAGCTTTCTTT
TRBJ1-5	NA	NA	TRBV14	CASSQGDQPQHF	TGTGCCAGCAGCCAAGGGGATCAGCCCCAGCATTTT
TRBJ1-1	NA	many	TRBV20-1	CSARPRGLTEAFF	TGCAGTGCTAGACCCCGGGGGCTCACTGAAGCTTTCTTT
TRBJ2-7	TRBD1	few	TRBV19	CASSTRTGPYEQYF	TGTGCCAGTAGTACCAGGACAGGCCCCTACGAGCAGTACTTC
TRBJ2-3	NA	many	TRBV5-1	CASSLRQDHTDTQYF	TGCGCCAGCAGCCTAAGACAGGACCACACAGATACGCAGTATTTT
TRBJ2-3	NA	NA	TRBV19	CAVEGMTDTQYF	TGTGCCGTGGAAGGGATGACAGATACGCAGTATTTT
TRBJ2-7	NA	few	TRBV18	CASSPQQGSAYEQYF	TGTGCCAGCTCACCACAGCAGGGTTCGGCCTACGAGCAGTACTTC
TRBJ2-7	TRBD1	NA	TRBV6-2/TRBV6-3	CATNGDRVSYEQYF	TGTGCCACCAACGGGGACAGGGTGTCCTACGAGCAGTACTTC
TRBJ2-1	TRBD2	NA	TRBV6-2/TRBV6-3	CAATSGRADEQFF	TGTGCCGCAACTAGCGGGAGGGCCGATGAGCAGTTCTTC
TRBJ1-4	NA	NA	TRBV7-2	CASSLAYSPGHRYEKLFF	TGTGCCAGCAGCTTAGCATACTCTCCGGGACACCGATATGAAAAACTGTTTTTT
TRBJ2-1	TRBD2	many	TRBV29-1	CSVTTGTSAVDEQFF	TGCAGCGTAACGACCGGGACTAGCGCAGTTGATGAGCAGTTCTTC
TRBJ1-5	NA	many	TRBV2	CASRSMSNQPQHF	TGTGCCAGCAGGAGTATGAGCAATCAGCCCCAGCATTTT
TRBJ2-1	TRBD2	NA	TRBV18	CASSPGGGTYNEQFF	TGTGCCAGCTCACCGGGCGGGGGGACCTACAATGAGCAGTTCTTC
TRBJ2-7	NA	few	TRBV10-3	CAISESTSGPLYEQYF	TGTGCCATCAGTGAGTCGACGTCGGGTCCCCTCTACGAGCAGTACTTC
TRBJ2-5	TRBD2	many	TRBV20-1	CSAEPWLAGKETQYF	TGCAGTGCCGAGCCCTGGCTAGCGGGTAAAGAGACCCAGTACTTC
TRBJ2-5	NA	many	TRBV7-2	CASSLKPGLETQYF	TGTGCCAGCAGCTTAAAGCCGGGACTAGAGACCCAGTACTTC
TRBJ2-7	NA	NA	TRBV20-1	CSVKHYEQYF	TGCAGTGTGAAGCACTACGAGCAGTACTTC
TRBJ1-5	NA	few	TRBV29-1	CSVGNAGNQPQHF	TGCAGCGTTGGAAACGCGGGGAATCAGCCCCAGCATTTT
TRBJ2-7	TRBD2	NA	TRBV20-1	CSATGTRVYGEQYF	TGCAGTGCTACCGGGACTAGGGTCTATGGCGAGCAGTACTTC
TRBJ2-6	NA	NA	TRBV24-1	CATSVAGSGANVLTF	TGTGCCACCAGTGTGGCGGGGTCTGGGGCCAACGTCCTGACTTTC
TRBJ1-1	NA	few	TRBV12-3/TRBV12-4	CASSSAGGRNTEAFF	TGTGCCAGCAGCTCCGCTGGGGGCAGGAACACTGAAGCTTTCTTT
TRBJ2-1	NA	NA	TRBV12-3/TRBV12-4	CASSLWGAPNEQFF	TGTGCCAGCAGTTTGTGGGGGGCGCCGAATGAGCAGTTCTTC
TRBJ1-6	NA	many	TRBV2	CASSERSPGSYNSPLHF	TGTGCCAGCAGTGAACGGTCCCCCGGAAGCTATAATTCACCCCTCCACTTT
TRBJ1-5	NA	few	TRBV28	CASRFGTPSHSNQPQHF	TGTGCCAGCCGGTTTGGGACACCAAGTCATAGCAATCAGCCCCAGCATTTT
TRBJ2-3	NA	many	TRBV20-1	CSARAGVADTQYF	TGCAGTGCTAGAGCGGGAGTTGCAGATACGCAGTATTTT
TRBJ1-1	NA	few	TRBV7-2	CASRNAGGAGGAEAFF	TGTGCCAGCAGAAACGCTGGGGGGGCAGGAGGAGCTGAAGCTTTCTTT
TRBJ1-2	NA	NA	TRBV18	CASSPISGQMDYGYTF	TGTGCCAGCTCACCAATTTCAGGGCAGATGGACTATGGCTACACCTTC
TRBJ2-7	NA	NA	TRBV28	CASSLNSYEQYF	TGTGCCAGCAGTTTAAACTCCTACGAGCAGTACTTC
TRBJ2-1	TRBD2	few	TRBV20-1	CSARVLAGGAYNEQFF	TGCAGTGCTAGAGTGCTAGCGGGAGGGGCCTACAATGAGCAGTTCTTC
TRBJ2-7	TRBD2	many	TRBV20-1	CSAQTSGSHRDEQYF	TGCAGTGCGCAGACTAGCGGGAGCCATCGAGACGAGCAGTACTTC
TRBJ2-1	NA	NA	TRBV5-1	CASSLRRDAEASYNEQFF	TGCGCCAGCAGCTTGAGACGGGACGCCGAAGCTTCCTACAATGAGCAGTTCTTC
TRBJ2-6	NA	few	TRBV6-1	CASGPSGANVLTF	TGTGCCAGCGGGCCTTCTGGGGCCAACGTCCTGACTTTC
TRBJ2-7	TRBD2	few	TRBV20-1	CSADRTSGSYEQYF	TGCAGTGCGGACAGGACTAGCGGTTCCTACGAGCAGTACTTC
TRBJ2-5	NA	NA	TRBV11-2	CASRSTSSETQYF	TGTGCCAGCAGGTCAACCTCATCCGAGACCCAGTACTTC
TRBJ1-5	NA	few	TRBV19	CASSISGGSNQPQHF	TGTGCCAGTAGTATCTCCGGAGGTAGCAATCAGCCCCAGCATTTT
TRBJ2-2	TRBD2	NA	TRBV7-2	CASSASSGGPLRSGELFF	TGTGCCAGCAGCGCCTCTAGCGGGGGCCCCCTTCGGAGCGGGGAGCTGTTTTTT